This T cell receptor beta chain was obtained from a study of cytomegalovirus exposure and HLA in healthy donors. With 60 Vbeta and 13 Jbeta primers, the PCR was carried out. TCRdb's copy holds only in-frame clones and misses some; the assay was immunoSEQ multiplex PCR. Among under 150,000 clones listed, 70% to 85% were seen once. The CDR3 covers 14 residues. V gave up 2 bases and J gave up 5 bases, with 12 bases separating them. Germline V gene lookup returns CDR1 SGHDN and CDR2 FVKESK. The sequence derives from a boy between 2 and 10 years old in good health and CMV-seronegative. This chain links TRBV14 with TRBJ2-5, with D possibly matching TRBD1 (5 bases). The sequenced sample consisted of PBMCs. This CDR3 is CASSQMDIRETQYF. CDR3 nucleotides: TGTGCCAGCAGCCAAATGGACATTCGGGAGACCCAGTACTTC.